Below, 30 T cell receptor beta chains from the same sample are listed, as sequenced in a study of human T cells and chemical hapten exposure. The time point denotes: pre-sensitization, week 0. Sample treatment: therapeutic diphenylcyclopropenone sensitization with weekly scalp DPC. TCRdb reprocessed the RACE reads via MiXCR and lists one record per CDR3 protein. The sample holds about 61,000 distinct CDR3 sequences, approximately 7% seen once. Material: whole blood, obtained in connection with sensitization to the hapten diphenylcyclopropenone (DPC). These receptors came from a young woman with alopecia areata. Some clones in this sample may be carry-over from other donors' samples.

This clonotype occurred many times. CDR3 in amino acids: CASSQPGQMNTEAFF. In DNA form, the CDR3 reads TGTGCCAGCAGTCAGCCGGGACAGATGAACACTGAAGCTTTCTTT. This chain uses TRBV28 with TRBJ1-1; TRBD1 agrees at 7 bases. CDR3 length: 15 amino acids. Trimming at V came to 5 bases and at J to 0 bases, leaving 6 bases not matched to a gene. Germline CDR1 is MDHEN and CDR2 is SYDVKM.

This clonotype was recorded many times. The chain recombines TRBV6-5 with TRBJ2-2; 11 bases line up with TRBD2. The CDR3 contains 15 residues. Germline trimming cut 7 bases from V and 5 bases from J; bases unmatched to any gene: 6. CDR1 is MNHEY and CDR2 is SVGAGI in the germline V gene. The CDR3 loop reads CASNRGTSGTGELFF. CDR3 nucleotide sequence: TGTGCCAGCAATCGGGGGACTAGCGGAACCGGGGAGCTGTTTTTT.

This clonotype was seen at least ten times. The CDR3 region has the DNA TGCGCCAGCAGCCAAAACCCGACGGATGGCTATGGCTACACCTTC. Its protein is CASSQNPTDGYGYTF. This chain joins TRBV5-1 and TRBJ1-2; no firm D call. Trimming took 4 bases from V and 4 from J, leaving 17 bases between them. The CDR3 is 15 amino acids. Looked up from germline, CDR1 is SGHRS and CDR2 is YFSETQ.

At least ten counts were recorded for this clonotype. The J gene is TRBJ1-2, the V gene TRBV11-2; 7 nucleotides line up with TRBD1. V was clipped by 3 bases and J by 8 bases; unmatched bases: 9. The CDR3 extends over 14 amino acids. Per the germline V gene, CDR1 is SGHAT and CDR2 is FQNNGV. CDR3 coding DNA: TGTGCCAGCAGCTTTACGACAGGGTTTAACGGCTACACCTTC. It is translated as CASSFTTGFNGYTF.

This clonotype has a count of ten or more. J is TRBJ2-2 and V is TRBV18; D remains ambiguous. Trimming took 2 bases from V and 0 from J, leaving 7 bases between them. The germline V gene has CDR1 KGHSH and CDR2 LQKENI. This CDR3 comprises 15 residues. The CDR3 DNA reads as TGTGCCAGCTCACCAAGGAACGCGAACACCGGGGAGCTGTTTTTT. Encoded protein: CASSPRNANTGELFF.

In its sample, this clonotype was seen many times. The CDR3, as DNA: TGTGCCAGCAGCTTCGACAGTACAACTAATGAAAAACTGTTTTTT. This encodes CASSFDSTTNEKLFF. The chain carries TRBV7-9 and TRBJ1-4; TRBD1 might be the D (5 bases). CDR1 is SEHNR and CDR2 is FQNEAQ in the germline V gene (reference sequence). This CDR3 is 15 amino acids long. The V and J ends lost 3 bases and 0 bases respectively, with 8 bases between them.

This clonotype occurred many times. The CDR3 bases are TGTGCCACCGGGGACAGGGTGGGGGGTGAGCAGTTCTTC. It codes for CATGDRVGGEQFF. V and J are TRBV24-1 and TRBJ2-1; 9 bases agree with TRBD1. The CDR3 contains 13 residues. The V gene end was trimmed by 9 bases and the J gene end by 9 bases; junction bases not matched to a gene: 8. In germline, CDR1 is KGHDR, CDR2 SFDVKD.

The table lists this clonotype with many counts. The chain joins TRBV6-6 to TRBJ2-1; 14 bases are shared with TRBD2. This CDR3 is built from 16 residues. Unmatched junction bases numbered 7, after V lost 6 bases and J lost 6 bases. CDR1 and CDR2 from the germline V gene are MNHNY and SVGAGI (reference sequence). The CDR3: CASSPRGTSGGNEQFF. In nucleotides, the CDR3 is TGTGCCAGCAGCCCAAGAGGGACTAGCGGGGGCAATGAGCAGTTCTTC.

The sample holds many counts of this clonotype. The chain employs TRBV7-2 and TRBJ1-1, with D tentatively TRBD1 (6 bases). Trimming took 6 bases from V and 4 from J, leaving 12 bases between them. This CDR3 contains 13 residues. CDR1 and CDR2 from the germline V gene are SGHTA and FQGNSA. CDR3 sequence: CASRQGVGTEAFF. In DNA form, the CDR3 reads TGTGCCAGCAGACAGGGTGTGGGCACTGAAGCTTTCTTT.

This clonotype was observed a few times. The chain uses TRBV13 and TRBJ2-3; D is possibly TRBD1 or TRBD2 (7 bases each). V was pared by 6 bases and J by 6 bases, with 16 bases between. CDR1 and CDR2 (germline): PRHDT, FYEKMQ (reference sequence). This CDR3 has 14 residues. In DNA, the CDR3 is TGTGCCAGCAGGGGAGGGGGCAGGGCGGATACGCAGTATTTT. Encoded protein: CASRGGGRADTQYF.

This clonotype was picked up many times. This chain connects TRBV29-1 to TRBJ1-1; 9 nucleotides line up with TRBD1. The CDR3 is 14 residues long. CDR1 SQVTM and CDR2 ANQGSEA come from the germline V gene. The V segment lost 5 bases and the J segment 1 base; nucleotides outside the gene matches: 5. The CDR3, as DNA: TGCAGCGTTCGGGACAGGGCGAGGAACACTGAAGCTTTCTTT. Translating gives CSVRDRARNTEAFF. The whole variable domain, remainder taken from reference TRBV29-1 and TRBJ1-1, is SAVISQKPSRDICQRGTSLTIQCQVDSQVTMMFWYRQQPGQSLTLIATANQGSEATYESGFVIDKFPISRPNLTFSTLTVSNMSPEDSSIYLCSVRDRARNTEAFFGQGTRLTVV.

Of note for this clonotype: A clone one base away is much larger, so this may be a read error. This chain links TRBV5-1 with TRBJ2-3; D remains unclear. The germline gives CDR1 SGHRS, CDR2 YFSETQ. The CDR3 spans 16 residues. CDR3 in amino acids: CTSSLEWGSWADTQYF. Written as DNA, the CDR3 is TGCACCAGCAGCTTGGAATGGGGAAGTTGGGCAGATACGCAGTATTTT.

In regard to this clonotype: A clone one base away is much larger, so this may be a read error. V is TRBV12-3 or TRBV12-4 and J is TRBJ2-7; the D gene is possibly TRBD2 (7 bases). CDR3 length equals 19 residues. The CDR3, as DNA: TGTGCCAGCAGTTTAAACGAATGGGGGGGGGCCGGAGTTTCCTACGAGCAGCACTTC. Protein product: CASSLNEWGGAGVSYEQHF.

This clonotype appeared many times. The J gene is TRBJ2-3, the V gene TRBV18, with TRBD2 identical over 14 bases. V lost 6 bases and J lost 1; bases outside the gene matches: 6. Germline V lookup: CDR1 KGHSH, CDR2 LQKENI. The CDR3 loop spans 17 amino acids. CDR3 DNA: TGTGCCAGCTCGTCCGGACTAGCGGGGGGAGGCACAGATACGCAGTATTTT. Amino acids: CASSSGLAGGGTDTQYF.

Points on this clonotype: A much larger clonotype is one base distant, so this may be a read error. The chain employs TRBV6-2 or TRBV6-3 and TRBJ2-7, with 14 bases lining up with TRBD2. The CDR3 has 15 residues. Germline CDR1 MNHEY, CDR2 SVGEGT. V gave up 7 bases and J gave up 8 bases; unmatched junction bases: 10. The CDR3: CASKAGTSGGYKQYF. The CDR3 bases are TGTGCCAGCAAGGCCGGGACTAGCGGGGGTTACAAGCAGTACTTC.

This clonotype was seen ten or more times. This chain links TRBV4-2 with TRBJ1-5; D perhaps matches TRBD1 (5 bases). The CDR3 has 15 amino acids. CDR1 is LGHNA and CDR2 is YNFKEQ in the germline V gene. With 4 bases removed from V and 6 bases from J, the gap between germline ends came to 16 bases. The CDR3 sequence: CASSPSAAGSQPQHF. CDR3 DNA: TGTGCCAGCAGCCCAAGCGCGGCAGGGAGTCAGCCCCAGCATTTT.

This clonotype was counted ten times or more. Written as DNA, the CDR3 is TGTGCCAGCACATGGGGGCTAGCGTCATACACAGATACGCAGTATTTT. Translation gives CASTWGLASYTDTQYF. This chain joins TRBV12-3 or TRBV12-4 and TRBJ2-3; D tentatively fits TRBD1 or TRBD2 (6 bases each). This CDR3 is 16 amino acids long. V was shortened by 7 bases and J by 2 bases, with 19 bases between the two germline ends.

This clonotype was counted ten times or more. V and J are TRBV5-1 and TRBJ2-7; 7 nucleotides match TRBD1. The CDR3 length is 13 residues. Germline V gene sequence: CDR1 SGHRS, CDR2 YFSETQ. V gave up 4 bases and J gave up 2 bases; unmatched junction bases: 3. This CDR3 is CASSRTGPYEQYF. The CDR3 DNA reads as TGCGCCAGCAGCCGGACAGGACCCTACGAGCAGTACTTC.

This clonotype was observed at least ten times. This sequence joins TRBV10-3 and TRBJ1-1; D unresolved. CDR3 length: 15 residues. V was trimmed by 2 bases and J by 0 bases, leaving 10 bases between them. Germline values: CDR1 ENHRY, CDR2 SYGVKD. The CDR3 sequence: CAISEGKALNTEAFF. The CDR3 DNA is TGTGCCATCAGTGAGGGTAAGGCCCTGAACACTGAAGCTTTCTTT.

In its sample, this clonotype was seen a few times. The rearrangement joins TRBV20-1 to TRBJ2-3; D is perhaps TRBD1 or TRBD2 (5 bases each). Germline V gene sequence: CDR1 DFQATT, CDR2 SNEGSKA (reference sequence). V shed 0 bases and J shed 2 bases, with 15 bases lying between them. CDR3 length: 16 residues. In nucleotides, the CDR3 is TGCAGTGCTAGAGATCTTAGGGACGGAATCACAGATACGCAGTATTTT. It yields the protein CSARDLRDGITDTQYF.

The V and J genes are TRBV19 and TRBJ2-1, with D perhaps TRBD2 (7 bases). V was pared by 9 bases and J by 2 bases, with 29 bases between. The germline CDR1 and CDR2 sequences are LNHDA and SQIVND (reference sequence). The CDR3 spans 19 residues. CDR3 protein: CARQRLAGGHNLAYNEQFF. The CDR3 nucleotides are TGTGCCAGGCAGAGGTTAGCCGGGGGGCATAACCTAGCCTACAATGAGCAGTTCTTC.

This clonotype was observed a few times. V is TRBV30 and J is TRBJ2-3; D is possibly TRBD1 (5 bases). Germline V gene lookup returns CDR1 GTSNPN and CDR2 SVGIG (reference sequence). The CDR3 runs to 13 residues. V dropped 1 base and J dropped 3 bases, with 8 bases sitting between them. The CDR3 sequence is CAWSGAGTDTQYF. CDR3 bases: TGTGCCTGGAGTGGGGCAGGGACAGATACGCAGTATTTT.

This clonotype was seen repeatedly, ten times or more. DNA of the CDR3: TGTGCCACCAGTGACAGGAGGATGGGCGATGAAAAACTGTTTTTT. Protein: CATSDRRMGDEKLFF. This chain joins TRBV24-1 and TRBJ1-4; D is unresolved. Trimming left V 4 bases short and J 6 bases short, with 14 bases between. The CDR3 consists of 15 residues. Germline V lookup: CDR1 KGHDR, CDR2 SFDVKD.

This clonotype was seen repeatedly, ten times or more. The chain joins TRBV5-1 to TRBJ1-4, with D possibly matching TRBD1 (5 bases). The ends were cut back, 5 bases at V and 13 bases at J, with 18 bases in the middle. The length of the CDR3 is 13 residues. In germline, CDR1 is SGHRS, CDR2 YFSETQ. Here the CDR3 reads CASREEGSQALFF. In DNA form, the CDR3 reads TGCGCCAGCAGGGAAGAGGGGAGCCAAGCACTGTTTTTT.

The V and J genes are TRBV25-1 and TRBJ1-6; D ambiguous. The CDR3 sequence is 17 residues long. Trimming removed 5 bases from V and 6 bases from J, with 20 bases in between. Germline CDR1 is MGHDK and CDR2 is SYGVNS. The CDR3 coding sequence is TGTGCCAGCAGTCCTCGCCCAGGCCGAGTCTGTAATTCACCCCTCCACTTT. Its translation: CASSPRPGRVCNSPLHF.

This sequence joins TRBV29-1 and TRBJ2-2; the match to TRBD1 covers 10 bases. Germline trimming cut 7 bases from V and 3 bases from J; bases unmatched to any gene: 5. Germline V lookup: CDR1 SQVTM, CDR2 ANQGSEA. The CDR3 has 14 amino acids. CDR3 DNA sequence: TGCAGCGGGAAGACAGGGGGCGACACCGGGGAGCTGTTTTTT. The encoded protein is CSGKTGGDTGELFF.

This clonotype was found many times. This chain uses TRBV11-2 with TRBJ2-5, with 7 bases that match TRBD1. From germline, CDR1 is SGHAT and CDR2 FQNNGV. The V and J ends lost 2 bases and 5 bases, in that order; junction bases with no gene match: 5. This CDR3 comprises 14 residues. The CDR3 sequence: CASSLRDSRETQYF. CDR3 coding DNA: TGTGCCAGCAGCTTAAGGGACAGTAGGGAGACCCAGTACTTC.

This clonotype was counted many times. V is TRBV5-1 and J is TRBJ1-5, with unresolved D. Germline values: CDR1 SGHRS, CDR2 YFSETQ. V was trimmed by 0 bases and J by 5 bases, leaving 6 bases between them. CDR3 size: 13 residues. CDR3 residues: CASSLATDQPQHF. In DNA form, the CDR3 reads TGCGCCAGCAGCTTGGCCACGGATCAGCCCCAGCATTTT. Full variable domain (missing parts from reference TRBV5-1 and TRBJ1-5): KAGVTQTPRYLIKTRGQQVTLSCSPISGHRSVSWYQQTPGQGLQFLFEYFSETQRNKGNFPGRFSGRQFSNSRSEMNVSTLELGDSALYLCASSLATDQPQHFGDGTRLSIL.

V gene TRBV5-1 combines with J gene TRBJ1-2; D is undetermined. V was shortened by 0 bases and J by 8 bases, with 11 bases between the two germline ends. This CDR3 is 13 amino acids long. CDR1 SGHRS and CDR2 YFSETQ come from the germline V gene. CDR3 nucleotides: TGCGCCAGCAGCTTGGGGCACTTGGGCGGCTACACCTTC. It is translated as CASSLGHLGGYTF.

This clonotype showed up just a few times. The J gene is TRBJ2-7, the V gene TRBV3-1; D is possibly TRBD2 (5 bases). This CDR3 spans 11 amino acids. V shed 3 bases and J shed 5 bases, with 5 bases lying between them. CDR1 is LGHDT and CDR2 is YNNKEL in the germline V gene (reference sequence). DNA of the CDR3: TGTGCCAGCAGCCATAGCGACGAGCAGTACTTC. Residues: CASSHSDEQYF.